These 24 T cell receptor beta chains originate from one sample sequenced in a study of blood T cell repertoires in COVID-19. TCRdb's table, derived via immunoSEQ multiplex PCR, lists solely in-frame clones and lacks some. The repertoire holds more than 200,000 clones, with around nine tenths as singletons. Sequenced sample: peripheral blood. The source is a man aged 25-45 years with active or convalescent COVID-19.

This chain links TRBV11-2 with TRBJ2-2, with TRBD2 identical over 10 bases. The CDR3 loop spans 17 amino acids. Germline-derived CDR1 and CDR2 are SGHAT and FQNNGV. Trimming removed 2 bases from V and 8 bases from J; junction bases left unmatched: 11. CDR3 protein: CASSLLTSGEPGGELFF. The CDR3 DNA reads as TGTGCCAGCAGCTTACTAACTAGCGGGGAGCCAGGGGGGGAGCTGTTTTTT.

This CDR3 reads CATSRGGPGEGEAFF. The CDR3 region has the DNA TGTGCCACCAGCAGAGGGGGCCCAGGGGAGGGTGAAGCTTTCTTT. The V gene is TRBV15, the J gene TRBJ1-1, with D tentatively TRBD1 (6 bases). Germline V gives CDR1 LNHNV, CDR2 YYDKDF (reference sequence). CDR3 length: 15 amino acids. V lost 1 base to trimming and J lost 7 bases, with 16 bases between them.

V usage is TRBV5-4 and J usage is TRBJ2-7, with TRBD2 matching over 8 bases. V lost 0 bases to trimming and J lost 5 bases; unmatched junction nucleotides: 19. The length of the CDR3 is 19 residues. Germline values: CDR1 SGHNT, CDR2 YYREEE (reference sequence). The CDR3 reads CASSLEGGESGGFFHEQYF. CDR3 sequence (DNA): TGTGCCAGCAGCTTGGAAGGGGGAGAAAGCGGGGGTTTCTTCCACGAGCAGTACTTC.

The chain combines TRBV21-1 with TRBJ1-1; the table names TRBD1, a call not compared with the DNA. TRBV21-1 is termed a pseudogene. The CDR3 loop spans 14 amino acids. The CDR3: CASSKAQAVPEAFF. The CDR3 nucleotides read TGTGCCAGCAGCAAAGCACAGGCGGTCCCTGAAGCTTTCTTT.

The rearrangement joins TRBV27 to TRBJ1-1, with unresolved D. Germline V gene data show CDR1 as MNHEY and CDR2 as SMNVEV (reference sequence). The germline V and J ends were trimmed by 5 bases and 1 base, with 8 bases remaining between them. CDR3 size: 13 residues. The CDR3 DNA sequence: TGTGCCAGCAGTGCTAGAGAGAACACTGAAGCTTTCTTT. This encodes CASSARENTEAFF.

This chain uses TRBV15 with TRBJ1-2; perhaps TRBD1 as D (6 bases). From germline, CDR1 is LNHNV and CDR2 YYDKDF (reference sequence). The CDR3 is 14 residues long. The V end lost 1 base, the J end lost 4 bases, and 10 bases lay between the germline ends. In DNA, the CDR3 is TGTGCCACCAGCAGAGGAAGGACAGTCTATGGCTACACCTTC. Its protein product is CATSRGRTVYGYTF.

This clone occurred a few times. V is TRBV7-9 and J is TRBJ1-1; the D is unclear. V shed 5 bases and J shed 7 bases, with 11 bases lying between them. Germline V gene lookup returns CDR1 SEHNR and CDR2 FQNEAQ (reference sequence). This CDR3 comprises 12 residues. The CDR3 DNA is TGTGCCAGCAGCCGCGACGGGTTTGAAGCTTTCTTT. As protein: CASSRDGFEAFF.

The chain carries TRBV7-2 and TRBJ1-6; 7 bases are shared with TRBD1. CDR3 size: 14 residues. The V gene end was trimmed by 5 bases and the J gene end by 9 bases; junction bases not matched to a gene: 7. The germline V gene encodes CDR1 SGHTA and CDR2 FQGNSA. The CDR3 DNA follows: TGTGCCAGCAGCCTAGGACAGGAAGGTTCACCCCTCCACTTT. Protein product: CASSLGQEGSPLHF.

V gene TRBV12-3 or TRBV12-4 combines with J gene TRBJ1-2; 7 nucleotides align to TRBD1. The trim removed 6 bases at V and 3 bases at J, leaving 4 bases unmatched. The CDR3 totals 13 residues. The CDR3 region is CASRRGGDYGYTF. The CDR3 region has the DNA TGTGCCAGCAGACGAGGGGGCGACTATGGCTACACCTTC.

A word on this clone: Additional DNA sequences in this sample encode the identical CDR3. The genes are TRBV2 and TRBJ1-1; no clear D gene. Germline V gene lookup returns CDR1 SNHLY and CDR2 FYNNEI. This CDR3 spans 13 amino acids. V lost 4 bases, J lost 2 bases, and 8 bases lay in between. Here the CDR3 DNA reads TGTGCCAGCAGTGTCGGGGTCAACACTGAAGCTTTCTTT. It yields the protein CASSVGVNTEAFF.

This clone came up once. CDR3 sequence (DNA): TGCAGCGCTTTCCAGGGGGATGGTGGCTACACCTTC. It is translated as CSAFQGDGGYTF. V and J are TRBV29-1 and TRBJ1-2; 7 bases line up with TRBD1. The CDR3 sequence is 12 residues long. CDR1 SQVTM and CDR2 ANQGSEA come from the germline V gene. Unmatched junction bases numbered 9, after V lost 7 bases and J lost 7 bases.

DNA for the CDR3: TGTGCCAGCAGCCAAGTAGCGGGGGTCGGTGCAGGTGGAGAGCAGTACTTC. Its protein is CASSQVAGVGAGGEQYF. This chain links TRBV3-1 (or the pseudogene TRBV3-2) with TRBJ2-7; 9 positions agree with TRBD2. Germline CDR1 is LGHDT and CDR2 is YNNKEL (reference sequence). V was clipped by 1 base and J by 7 bases; unmatched bases: 14. The CDR3 sequence is 17 residues long.

V and J are TRBV9 and TRBJ2-5; 10 nucleotides line up with TRBD2. The V segment lost 2 bases and the J segment 2 bases; nucleotides outside the gene matches: 3. The CDR3 has 15 residues. CDR1 and CDR2 from the germline V gene are SGDLS and YYNGEE. The CDR3: CASSVSGGTQETQYF. The CDR3 DNA sequence: TGTGCCAGCAGCGTTAGCGGGGGGACGCAAGAGACCCAGTACTTC. Full variable domain (missing parts from reference TRBV9 and TRBJ2-5): DSGVTQTPKHLITATGQRVTLRCSPRSGDLSVYWYQQSLDQGLQFLIQYYNGEERAKGNILERFSAQQFPDLHSELNLSSLELGDSALYFCASSVSGGTQETQYFGPGTRLLVL.

This clone was counted once. The gene calls are TRBV6-5 and TRBJ1-4; D call uncertain. Germline CDR1 and CDR2: MNHEY and SVGAGI. Trimming stripped 0 bases from V and 13 bases from J, with 12 bases between. The CDR3 length is 13 residues. The CDR3 reads CASSYSENYRLFF. Written as DNA, the CDR3 is TGTGCCAGCAGTTACTCGGAGAATTATAGACTGTTTTTT.

The V gene is TRBV4-1, the J gene TRBJ1-4; the match to TRBD1 covers 11 bases. Germline CDR1 reads MGHRA; CDR2 reads YSYEKL. With V trimmed by 1 base and J by 7 bases, 8 bases remained unmatched. There are 17 residues in the CDR3. The CDR3 reads CASSQGTGGGLSEKLFF. CDR3 nucleotides: TGCGCCAGCAGCCAAGGGACAGGGGGCGGTTTAAGTGAAAAACTGTTTTTT.

The V and J genes are TRBV4-1 and TRBJ1-2; D may be TRBD1 (5 bases). The CDR3 covers 18 residues. Trimming left V 0 bases short and J 0 bases short, with 17 bases between. The germline V gene encodes CDR1 MGHRA and CDR2 YSYEKL. The CDR3 is CASSQDPVLGQSNYGYTF. The CDR3 coding sequence is TGCGCCAGCAGCCAAGATCCTGTTCTGGGGCAGTCTAACTATGGCTACACCTTC.

This sequence joins TRBV21-1 and TRBJ1-1; the table gives TRBD1 as D, unverified against the DNA. TRBV21-1 is recorded as a pseudogene. This CDR3 comprises 19 residues. The CDR3 coding sequence is TGTGCCAGCAGCCCCAACTCAGGGGACAGGGGGCTTTATGATATCGGGGCTTTCTTT. Its translation: CASSPNSGDRGLYDIGAFF.

This chain joins TRBV30 and TRBJ2-1, with 7 positions matching TRBD1. The CDR3 spans 14 residues. Germline CDR1 reads GTSNPN; CDR2 reads SVGIG (reference sequence). V was pared by 3 bases and J by 5 bases, with 7 bases of the junction left unmatched. The CDR3 coding sequence is TGTGCCTGGAGCCTCGACAGGGCCCACAATGAGCAGTTCTTC. It encodes CAWSLDRAHNEQFF.

The J gene is TRBJ1-2, the V gene TRBV12-3 or TRBV12-4, with a possible D match to TRBD1 (5 bases). V lost 3 bases to trimming and J lost 6 bases, with 11 bases between them. The CDR3 spans 13 residues. CDR3 in DNA: TGTGCCAGCAGTTTGCCGGGGGGAGATGGCTACACCTTC. It codes for CASSLPGGDGYTF.

The rearrangement joins TRBV5-8 to TRBJ2-7; possibly TRBD1 for D (6 bases). V dropped 5 bases and J dropped 2 bases, with 17 bases sitting between them. CDR1 and CDR2 (germline): SGHTS, YDEGEE. The CDR3 runs 15 residues. The CDR3 sequence is CASSHPGASAYEQYF. As DNA, the CDR3 is TGTGCCAGCAGTCACCCAGGGGCGTCCGCCTACGAGCAGTACTTC.

The chain employs TRBV27 and TRBJ2-3; 7 nucleotides agree with TRBD1. This CDR3 region has 14 residues. Germline assignment: CDR1 MNHEY and CDR2 SMNVEV (reference sequence). With 4 bases clipped from V and 3 bases from J, the junction kept 4 bases outside the gene matches. This CDR3 is CASSYGQATDTQYF. Here the CDR3 DNA reads TGTGCCAGCAGTTACGGACAGGCAACAGATACGCAGTATTTT.

The J gene is TRBJ1-6, the V gene TRBV7-2, with 8 nucleotides matching TRBD1. From germline, CDR1 is SGHTA and CDR2 FQGNSA. This CDR3 is built from 16 residues. V shed 5 bases and J 9 bases; nucleotides not matched to a gene: 12. The CDR3 DNA follows: TGTGCCAGCAGCACAACAGGGGGTGGTAGTAGTTCACCCCTCCACTTT. Translating it yields CASSTTGGGSSSPLHF.

Comments on this clone: Other DNA sequences in this specimen translate into the identical CDR3. Written as DNA, the CDR3 is TGCAGCGTTGCAGGGTCTGGAAACACCATATATTTT. It encodes CSVAGSGNTIYF. The J gene is TRBJ1-3, the V gene TRBV29-1; possible D gene TRBD1, 5 bases. Deletions cut 4 bases from V and 1 base from J, with 5 bases between. CDR3 length equals 12 residues. In germline, CDR1 is SQVTM, CDR2 ANQGSEA. Combining the CDR3 with reference TRBV29-1 and TRBJ1-3 gives the whole variable domain SAVISQKPSRDICQRGTSLTIQCQVDSQVTMMFWYRQQPGQSLTLIATANQGSEATYESGFVIDKFPISRPNLTFSTLTVSNMSPEDSSIYLCSVAGSGNTIYFGEGSWLTVV.

The chain employs TRBV11-2 and TRBJ2-2; 7 bases agree with TRBD2. J lost 7 bases, V lost 5 bases, and 13 bases had no gene match. The CDR3 has 16 residues. CDR1 and CDR2 from the germline V gene are SGHAT and FQNNGV. The CDR3 loop reads CASSPYGGGFNGELFF. The CDR3 nucleotides are TGTGCCAGCAGCCCCTATGGCGGGGGATTCAACGGGGAGCTGTTTTTT.